This T cell receptor beta chain was captured in a study of OX40 agonist ivuxolimab in advanced cancers. Notes on the research overall: Ivuxolimab, which targeted the costimulatory receptor OX40 (CD134), was an agonistic, fully human IgG2 monoclonal antibody. In the dose-escalation cohort, 75% to 90% of patients were male, and the mean age was approximately 60 years with a range of roughly 23 to 79. Patients were allowed to have had prior anti-PD-1, anti-PD-L1 or anti-CTLA-4 therapy, and approximately 40% of the dose-escalation patients had been treated with checkpoint inhibitors. Intravenous ivuxolimab was administered to patients every 2 weeks at six dose levels: 0.01, 0.1, 0.3, 1.5, 3 and 10 mg/kg. Peripheral TCRbeta sequencing was intended to test whether TCR sequence diversity was altered and clonal T-cell expansion was caused by ivuxolimab. Among the roughly 54 dose-escalation patients, around 20 had hepatocellular carcinoma, approximately 15 melanoma, 9 renal cell carcinoma and 9 head and neck cancer. The paper reports the monotherapy dose-escalation portion (N ≈ 52 patients) of the phase I ivuxolimab trial. Partial responses occurred in three dose-escalation patients: two with cutaneous melanoma and one with hepatocellular carcinoma.

The trial excluded patients who had a history of autoimmune disease or were on systemic immunosuppression. Peripheral blood for TCR sequencing was drawn from every dose cohort at baseline, at cycle 4 day 1 and at cycle 7 day 1. The samples were drawn from a first-in-human, open-label, multicenter phase I dose-escalation trial of ivuxolimab. Adults with locally advanced or metastatic melanoma, renal cell carcinoma, hepatocellular carcinoma or head and neck squamous cell carcinoma were enrolled in the trial. Before TCR sequencing, CD4+ T cells and CD8+ T cells were sorted from peripheral blood as separate populations. Note on this clone: The antigen it binds to is not known. No much larger clone is present one base from it, and per-base qualities are unavailable.

For CDR1 and CDR2, the germline V gene (reference sequence) lists LNHDA and SQIVND. The V end loses 1 base and the J end loses 1 base, and a stretch of 7 bases separates them. Its CDR3 holds 14 amino acids, cysteine through phenylalanine. Only the CDR3 portion is preserved as DNA: 42 bases, with reading frame beginning at the first base. For sequencing of the TCRbeta CDR3 region, genomic DNA was extracted from the sorted cells. TCRbeta CDR3 regions were sequenced using the immunoSEQ Assay. TCRdb re-hosts the immuneACCESS table, in-frame sequences only. Its copies lack some clones; in the studies checked, an unresolved V gene accounts for under half of them, and the cause for the rest is not known. In this sample the table shows 20,000 to 25,000 clones, around four fifths of which occur a single time. The ten biggest clones cover about 35% of the sample. Points the paper makes about the study in general: Partial responders in the 0.1-3.0 mg/kg groups had among the lowest normalized peripheral clonal expansion, especially among CD8+ T cells. Which antigens the clonally expanded peripheral T cells were specific for was not determined. Low levels of normalized T-cell clonal expansion were also seen in some nonresponding patients. After ivuxolimab, expanded clones were on average more numerous among CD8+ T cells than among CD4+ T cells. At doses of 0.1 to 3.0 mg/kg, clonal expansion of both CD4+ and CD8+ T cells in blood was seen between baseline and week 6.

This TCR derives from an adult with an advanced solid tumor such as melanoma, head and neck, liver or kidney cancer. Here the chain combines TRBV19 and TRBJ1-1, with the D gene uncertain. The material was CD4+ or CD8+ T cells sorted from blood, obtained in a trial of the OX40 agonist ivuxolimab. The DNA sequence is as follows: TGTGCCAGTAGTATAGTGGACTGGAACACTGAAGCTTTCTTT. The encoded protein is CASSIVDWNTEAFF.